One TCR beta chain is described in this entry. Study processing details: Amplification of reference gene primers was used by the study to estimate nucleated cell counts. Sequencing used immunoSEQ multiplex PCR; TCRdb keeps in-frame clones, though not all of them. D and trimming come from the DNA, and the V and J calls and clone size come from that table. The data hold fewer than 150,000 clones, with approximately 90% observed a single time. The CDR3 has 15 residues. J lost 0 bases, V lost 3 bases, and 4 bases had no gene match. Looked up from germline, CDR1 is SGHRS and CDR2 is YFSETQ. This sample stems from a study of blood T cell repertoires in COVID-19.

This TCR was sampled from a woman aged 35 to 49 with acute or convalescent COVID-19. V is TRBV5-1 and J is TRBJ2-3, with TRBD2 identical over 7 bases. Sequencing was carried out using peripheral blood. The CDR3 spells CASSSDGGSTDTQYF. Written as DNA, the CDR3 is TGCGCCAGCAGCTCCGACGGGGGGAGCACAGATACGCAGTATTTT.